This T cell receptor beta chain was obtained from a study of cytomegalovirus exposure and HLA in healthy donors (dated by TCRdb to the late 2010s). Background for the entire study: According to an earlier analysis of several hundred of the donors, about 179 million T cells yielded 117 million unique TCR beta sequences and less than 300 Gb of sequence data. An early release covering just under 650 HLA-typed donors comprised about 310 gigabases of sequencing data and roughly 86 million unique TCR sequences. Of the approximately 400 genotyped donors, roughly 85% fell in the genetic ancestry cluster associated with self-reported Caucasian donors. The study aimed to test whether cataloging public T cell receptors could reveal signatures of past pathogen exposure. The T cell repertoires of under 700 subjects were profiled by immunosequencing and related to cytomegalovirus serostatus. In addition to the first cohort of hundreds of subjects, a separate validation cohort of 120 different subjects was used. High-throughput TCR immunosequencing, statistical association of individual TCRs with disease status, and machine learning were combined to predict cytomegalovirus infection status. In a later analysis, previously published TCR beta repertoires from 666 donors were re-analyzed and high-resolution HLA genotyping was added so that TCR occurrence patterns could be studied. Rather than using new phenotypic data, the later analysis identified candidate immune exposures from TCR beta sequences and from how often those sequences occurred across donors. In an earlier analysis of roughly 600 of the donors, high-throughput TCR beta sequencing was used to judge whether each TCR beta V gene segment behaved as functional or pseudogenic. Donor age, sex, ethnicity and CMV serostatus were compiled together with the repertoire data. A later genetic analysis used genome-wide SNP genotypes for about three fifths of the 666 donors, treating that subset as a discovery cohort. All discovery cohort repertoires had been generated on a single sequencing platform. HLA typing included class I and class II loci at four-digit resolution. Typing coverage varied by locus: roughly 620-640 donors for A, B, C, DRB1 and DQB1; approximately 500 for DQA1; around 610 for DPA1; under 490 for DPB1. Several DR-DQ haplotypes were treated as single units for association and clustering because of strong linkage in the cohort. Among around 400 genotyped donors of the cohort, an average of roughly 230,000 unique TCR beta nucleotide sequences was sequenced per donor, of which 15% to 20% were non-productive. General conclusions and limits of the study: CMV serostatus was the only immune exposure information available for the cohort. According to a later analysis, TCR association rates differed among HLA loci, with DRB1 alleles showing the most associated TCRs and HLA-C alleles showing the fewest. Compared with equally common non-associated chains, HLA-associated TCR beta chains in a later analysis were more clonally expanded and had lower generation probabilities. The study gave a list of more than 150 TCR beta chains associated with cytomegalovirus. Most TCR sequences were seen in very few donors, while some public TCRs were found in many individuals. Because counts were too low, roughly 18 rarely observed V segments, including chromosome 9 orphons, were left out of the earlier analysis of a few hundred of the donors. Roughly uniform sequencing depth across donors was assumed in presence/absence analyses, although this assumption may not hold. In an earlier analysis of around 500 of the donors, most TCR beta V segments appeared in productive rearrangements about 87% or about 30% of the time, broadly matching IMGT annotations. Because HLA typing was missing for some donors at each locus, association tests included only the typed subset. According to a later analysis, most CMV-associated TCR beta chains appeared to be HLA-restricted, and the HLA associations seemed to be driven largely by CMV exposure. In vitro tests confirmed that three of the cytomegalovirus-associated TCR beta chains recognize cytomegalovirus antigens. In this cohort, only TCR beta chains were sequenced, and detectable features were limited by the absence of alpha or paired-chain data. Compared with the approximately 600-donor mean, donors in an Asian-associated ancestry cluster had fewer N-insertions in productive TCRs, according to a later genetic analysis. A further reported finding was that TCR beta sequences accurately predicted the HLA-A and HLA-B alleles for most subjects in the first cohort. In a later analysis, some 18,000 TCR beta sequences were associated with specific HLA alleles at a false discovery rate of 0.05. Assigning TCR associations to individual alleles was difficult when HLA alleles, especially DR and DQ, strongly co-occurred. Cytomegalovirus status was reported to be diagnosed by the classifier with high specificity and sensitivity in both the original and validation cohorts. The sequencing pipeline was judged likely to have produced a cluster of highly shared sequence variants as a technical artifact. A later analysis reported that several top co-occurrence clusters appeared linked to parvovirus B19, influenza, CMV and Epstein-Barr virus. Linkage disequilibrium might explain the correlated functional status among segregating V segments, but an unknown experimental factor could not be ruled out. Because the 87-base-pair reads could not distinguish some IMGT-functional V segments, including TRBV6-2 and TRBV6-3, those segments were excluded. The authors suggested that the approach could potentially be generalized to other disease states and immunological phenotypes. A later genetic analysis associated a missense DCLRE1C variant with V-gene and J-gene trimming of TCR beta chains, and an independent cohort replicated the association.

In total, 600 or so healthy bone marrow donors made up the cohort. At the time of sampling, every cohort member was nominally healthy, though immune exposures that went unrecorded were likely present. The donor was CMV seropositive and belonged to the group of about 290 seropositive cohort members. Each donor provided a peripheral blood sample, and peripheral blood mononuclear cells were used for TCR beta sequencing. Genomic DNA extraction from the blood cell samples was performed with the Qiagen DNeasy Blood Extraction Kit. The receptor library was made with the immunoSEQ multiplex PCR assay. The multiplex PCR relied on a mix of 60 forward primers for TCR Vbeta segments and 13 reverse primers for TCR Jbeta segments. A multiplex PCR assay on genomic DNA amplified the CDR3 region of rearranged TCR beta genes. The amplified TCR beta libraries were sequenced on the Illumina HiSeq System as 87-base-pair reads. As for the authors' bioinformatics: A later analysis tallied 75 million to 95 million unique TCR beta chains across the 666 repertoires, and about 10 million of those chains were shared by two or more donors. A nearest-neighbor algorithm error-corrected the raw reads and collapsed the reads into unique sequences, merging closely related sequences to remove PCR and sequencing errors. V, D and J gene segments were assigned by aligning CDR3 sequences to IMGT reference sequences. Each retained sequence needed at least a six-nucleotide match to both a V gene segment and a J gene segment. A rearrangement was called productive if the CDR3 had no stop codons and remained in frame with V and J, and every other rearrangement was called non-productive. Following IMGT convention, CDR3 was defined as the stretch from the second conserved V-encoded cysteine up to the conserved J-encoded phenylalanine. The earlier analysis of some 540 of the donors excluded any sequence lacking an unambiguous match to a single V gene segment. In an earlier analysis of roughly 500 of the donors, V segments were called functional above 56.7% productive rearrangements and were called segregating when the between-donor standard deviation exceeded 5%. To diagnose cytomegalovirus status from the catalog of TCR beta chain sequences, a statistical classification framework was built. V and J gene assignment, in a later analysis, came from comparing TCR nucleotide sequences with IMGT/GENE-DB human TR gene sequences. In a later analysis, CDR3 sequences and most-parsimonious VDJ recombination scenarios were assigned using the TCRdist pipeline. In a later analysis, each TCR beta chain was defined by its CDR3 amino acid sequence together with its V-gene family, and reads lacking a unique V-gene family were excluded. To address suspected cross-contamination and a sequencing artifact, a later analysis removed a few hundred highly shared, low-generation-probability nucleotide sequences. In a later analysis, a clonal expansion index for each public chain was calculated from normalized within-repertoire ranks of inferred template counts. In a later analysis, generation probabilities were computed with a VDJ recombination model fitted to out-of-frame rearrangements, and the resulting probabilities were checked against IGoR. In a later analysis, hypergeometric tests were used to score TCR-TCR, TCR-HLA and TCR-CMV co-occurrence, with a repertoire-size bias correction applied to TCR pairs. In a later analysis, false discovery rates were estimated by permuting HLA or CMV assignments 20 times. In a later analysis, co-occurring TCRs were grouped using DBSCAN, with TCRdist sequence similarity added in when clustering inside HLA-allele-positive subsets. Repertoires with fewer than 30,000 or more than 120,000 public chains, plus five repertoires with anomalous nucleotide sharing, were excluded from co-occurrence clustering. The immuneACCESS repertoire file appears here via TCRdb, limited to in-frame rearrangements. These files lack a portion of the clones; in checked studies, under half of the deficit traces to unresolved V genes, and the cause of the others is not known. V and J calls and clone size are those listed in that table; D and trimming were worked out from the DNA. The table for this sample lists 160,000 or so clones; approximately 84% of them were counted only once. The ten largest clones represent 1.3% of the sample.

Worth noting for this clone: The target of this receptor is not known. No per-base quality is available; no much larger clone lies one base away.

V was cut back by 5 bases and J by 6 bases, leaving a gap of 14 bases between them. CDR1 is given as MNHNY and CDR2 as SVGAGI, both from the germline V gene (reference sequence). The CDR3 sequence holds 14 residues, the cysteine and phenylalanine included. The retained sequence is limited to the CDR3, 42 bases, with the frame set at the first base. This receptor was obtained from a man aged 45-65 years in good health and CMV-seropositive. The chain is made from TRBV6-6 and TRBJ2-4; a weak D assignment points to TRBD2 (7 bases agree). The sample consisted of PBMCs. The DNA sequence is as follows: TGTGCCAGCAGTCCTGGGGGGGCAGGAAACATTCAGTACTTC. It translates as CASSPGGAGNIQYF.